Listed below are T cell receptor beta chains from one sample, sequenced in a study of blood T cell repertoires in COVID-19. Repertoires were generated with immunoSEQ multiplex PCR, while TCRdb's copy carries only in-frame clones and drops some. The sample lists about 300,000 clones, roughly 80% seen once, with over 1.3% in the top ten. Sample: peripheral blood. Receptor source: a human donor with COVID-19, enrolled during active disease. The donor label of this sample is uncertain. Each CDR3 is given with its conserved first and last residue. The D gene is left open where the match is weak. Where a row states a size, it is once, few, many or the class of an expanded clone; other rows omit it.

d_gene,j_gene,abundance,v_gene,CDR3aa,CDR3nt
-,TRBJ2-2,once,TRBV5-1,CASSLVAGGNTGELFF,TGCGCCAGCAGCTTGGTCGCCGGGGGGAACACCGGGGAGCTGTTTTTT
TRBD1,TRBJ2-5,-,TRBV5-6,CASSGQGAKETQYF,TGTGCCAGCAGCGGACAGGGGGCTAAAGAGACCCAGTACTTC
-,TRBJ2-5,-,TRBV5-1,CASSGRGTGTQETQYF,TGCGCCAGCAGCGGGAGGGGGACAGGAACACAAGAGACCCAGTACTTC
TRBD1,TRBJ1-5,-,TRBV6-1,CASSEGWTGVGQPQHF,TGTGCCAGCAGTGAAGGGTGGACAGGAGTAGGACAGCCCCAGCATTTT
TRBD1,TRBJ1-2,-,TRBV28,CASSLTDRVGYTF,TGTGCCAGCAGTTTAACAGACAGGGTTGGCTACACCTTC
-,TRBJ2-7,-,TRBV20-1,CSAGDFGEQYF,TGCAGTGCTGGGGACTTCGGCGAGCAGTACTTC
-,TRBJ2-1,-,TRBV9,CASSLQVGNEQFF,TGTGCCAGCAGCTTACAGGTGGGGAATGAGCAGTTCTTC
-,TRBJ1-5,medium-sized,TRBV5-6,CASSFPRPNSNQPQHF,TGTGCCAGCAGCTTCCCCAGGCCGAATAGCAATCAGCCCCAGCATTTT
TRBD1,TRBJ1-4,-,TRBV27,CASSLGQGAREKLFF,TGTGCCAGCAGTTTAGGACAGGGCGCCAGGGAAAAACTGTTTTTT
TRBD2,TRBJ2-1,few,TRBV18,CASSPSGPYGEQFF,TGTGCCAGCTCACCTAGCGGGCCCTACGGGGAGCAGTTCTTC
TRBD2,TRBJ2-7,-,TRBV6-2/TRBV6-3,CASSDRSGSSYEQYF,TGTGCCAGCAGCGATCGTAGCGGGAGTTCCTACGAGCAGTACTTC
TRBD1,TRBJ2-3,-,TRBV12-5,CASGLGDRFSTDTQYF,TGTGCTAGTGGTTTGGGGGACAGGTTTAGCACAGATACGCAGTATTTT
-,TRBJ2-3,-,TRBV10-1,CASSDPLSSTDTQYF,TGCGCCAGCAGTGACCCTCTTTCTAGCACAGATACGCAGTATTTT
-,TRBJ2-1,-,TRBV14,CASSQLAEAFYNEQFF,TGTGCCAGCAGCCAGTTAGCGGAGGCATTCTACAATGAGCAGTTCTTC
TRBD1,TRBJ2-5,few,TRBV28,CASSPGGTQYF,TGTGCCAGCAGCCCAGGGGGGACCCAGTACTTC
TRBD2,TRBJ2-3,-,TRBV25-1,CASSEAGGLEDTQYF,TGTGCCAGCAGTGAAGCGGGGGGATTAGAAGATACGCAGTATTTT
-,TRBJ2-5,-,TRBV5-6,CASRGAGVFQETQYF,TGTGCCAGCAGGGGGGCAGGGGTCTTTCAAGAGACCCAGTACTTC
-,TRBJ2-7,-,TRBV20-1,CSANPDYEQYF,TGCAGTGCTAATCCAGACTACGAGCAGTACTTC
TRBD2,TRBJ2-2,-,TRBV30,CAWSRAQRELGELFF,TGTGCCTGGAGTAGGGCCCAGCGGGAGCTCGGGGAGCTGTTTTTT
-,TRBJ2-5,once,TRBV28,CASSLMPVRETQYF,TGTGCCAGCAGTTTAATGCCGGTCCGGGAGACCCAGTACTTC
-,TRBJ2-3,few,TRBV7-2,CASSQASPDTQYF,TGTGCCAGCAGCCAAGCTAGCCCCGATACGCAGTATTTT
-,TRBJ1-5,-,TRBV7-2,CASSLGPTGWDSNQPQHF,TGTGCCAGCAGCTTAGGACCCACGGGGTGGGATAGCAATCAGCCCCAGCATTTT
-,TRBJ2-3,-,TRBV9,CASSATERTDTQYF,TGTGCCAGCAGCGCCACTGAACGTACAGATACGCAGTATTTT
TRBD1,TRBJ1-1,few,TRBV9,CASSVRDRNTEAFF,TGTGCCAGCAGCGTCCGGGACAGAAACACTGAAGCTTTCTTT
-,TRBJ2-5,-,TRBV28,CASTESAALETQYF,TGTGCCAGCACTGAGTCCGCCGCCCTTGAGACCCAGTACTTC
TRBD1,TRBJ1-5,few,TRBV28,CASSSPGGRNQPQHF,TGTGCCAGCAGTTCTCCAGGGGGCAGGAATCAGCCCCAGCATTTT
-,TRBJ1-5,once,TRBV19,CASCPRNQPQHF,TGTGCCAGTTGCCCGAGGAATCAGCCCCAGCATTTT
-,TRBJ2-2,once,TRBV6-5,CASSNGGELFF,TGTGCCAGCAGTAACGGGGGGGAGCTGTTTTTT
TRBD2,TRBJ2-7,-,TRBV5-4,CASSDARAGGQYEQYF,TGTGCCAGCAGTGACGCTCGCGCGGGAGGGCAGTACGAGCAGTACTTC
TRBD2,TRBJ2-1,-,TRBV24-1,CATSDSGGRASNNEQFF,TGTGCCACCAGTGATTCTGGTGGGAGGGCCTCAAACAATGAGCAGTTCTTC
-,TRBJ2-5,-,TRBV19,CASSPLGETQYF,TGTGCCAGTAGTCCCCTAGGAGAGACCCAGTACTTC
TRBD2,TRBJ2-5,-,TRBV7-7,CASSLGGLAGGEETQYF,TGTGCTAGCAGCTTAGGGGGACTAGCGGGAGGGGAAGAGACCCAGTACTTC
TRBD2,TRBJ2-3,-,TRBV30,CAWSVRAGVADTQYF,TGTGCCTGGAGTGTACGCGCGGGGGTGGCAGATACGCAGTATTTT
-,TRBJ1-1,-,TRBV9,CASSAPRAAGNTEAFF,TGTGCCAGCAGCGCCCCGAGGGCAGCGGGGAACACTGAAGCTTTCTTT
TRBD2,TRBJ2-5,-,TRBV5-6,CASSAPGLAGQETQYF,TGTGCCAGCAGCGCACCGGGACTAGCGGGACAAGAGACCCAGTACTTC
-,TRBJ2-2,once,TRBV6-4,CARTPFSAQGDTGELFF,TGTGCCAGAACGCCATTTTCGGCACAGGGAGACACCGGGGAGCTGTTTTTT
TRBD2,TRBJ2-3,-,TRBV14,CASSQDGLSGRASDTQYF,TGTGCCAGCAGCCAAGATGGGCTTAGCGGGAGGGCGTCAGATACGCAGTATTTT
TRBD2,TRBJ2-1,-,TRBV5-1,CASSTPRGREVHEQFF,TGCGCCAGCAGCACGCCGCGCGGGCGGGAGGTACATGAGCAGTTCTTC
TRBD1,TRBJ1-2,-,TRBV30,CAWERTGIGYTF,TGTGCCTGGGAAAGGACAGGAATTGGCTACACCTTC
TRBD2,TRBJ2-1,-,TRBV5-1,CASSALTSVPGNEQFF,TGCGCCAGCAGCGCCCTAACTAGCGTCCCTGGGAATGAGCAGTTCTTC
-,TRBJ2-2,once,TRBV12-1,CASSVGTSGRALETGELFF,TGTGCCAGCAGCGTCGGGACTAGCGGGAGGGCCTTAGAAACCGGGGAGCTGTTTTTT
TRBD1,TRBJ2-1,-,TRBV7-3,CASSSQGLGEQFF,TGTGCCAGCAGTTCACAGGGGCTAGGTGAGCAGTTCTTC
-,TRBJ1-1,-,TRBV19,CASSIGTSEAFF,TGTGCCAGTAGTATAGGGACAAGTGAAGCTTTCTTT
-,TRBJ2-5,-,TRBV11-2,CASSLDLAGQETQYF,TGTGCCAGCAGCTTAGATCTGGCGGGGCAAGAGACCCAGTACTTC
TRBD1,TRBJ1-2,-,TRBV7-8,CASSLQGADGYTF,TGTGCCAGCAGCCTCCAGGGGGCAGATGGCTACACCTTC
TRBD1,TRBJ1-2,once,TRBV23-1,CASSQDYITGGSSYGYTF,TGCGCCAGCAGTCAGGATTATATTACAGGGGGCAGTAGCTATGGCTACACCTTC
-,TRBJ2-5,-,TRBV27,CASSSLGVETQYF,TGTGCCAGCAGTTCGTTAGGAGTCGAGACCCAGTACTTC
TRBD2,TRBJ2-3,-,TRBV5-1,CASSLVTSGRTDTQYF,TGCGCCAGCAGCTTGGTAACTAGCGGGAGGACAGATACGCAGTATTTT